A selection of T cell receptor beta chains follows, all from one sample in a study of CD8+ T cells in alopecia areata. TCRdb's table, derived via immunoSEQ multiplex PCR, lists solely in-frame clones and lacks some. The sample comprises about 110,000 clones, roughly 50% of which are singletons, and about 12% rests with the top ten. The sample in question was CD8+ T cells sorted from blood, obtained at week 24, from a patient treated with tofacitinib. These receptors all stem from a human donor with alopecia areata. The CDR3 runs from the conserved cysteine through the conserved F or W. Each record gives: J gene, V gene, D gene, clone size, CDR3 protein, CDR3 DNA. The D gene is left open where the match is weak. Rows give clone size only sometimes, using once, few, many, or a class for an expanded clone.

j_call: TRBJ1-1; v_call: TRBV13; d_call: NA; clone_size: few; cdr3_aa: CASSSRGSEAFF; cdr3_nt: TGTGCCAGCAGCTCTAGGGGATCTGAAGCTTTCTTT
j_call: TRBJ2-7; v_call: TRBV7-2; d_call: NA; clone_size: few; cdr3_aa: CASSLGADSSYEQYF; cdr3_nt: TGTGCCAGCAGCTTAGGGGCCGACAGTTCCTACGAGCAGTACTTC
j_call: TRBJ2-1; v_call: TRBV6-6; d_call: NA; clone_size: NA; cdr3_aa: CASSYSLPDNEQFF; cdr3_nt: TGTGCCAGCAGTTACTCTCTACCCGACAATGAGCAGTTCTTC
j_call: TRBJ2-3; v_call: TRBV29-1; d_call: NA; clone_size: NA; cdr3_aa: CSAWGPDTQYF; cdr3_nt: TGCAGCGCCTGGGGTCCAGATACGCAGTATTTT
j_call: TRBJ1-6; v_call: TRBV6-5; d_call: NA; clone_size: few; cdr3_aa: CASSYGREHSPLHF; cdr3_nt: TGTGCCAGCAGTTACGGCAGGGAGCATTCACCCCTCCACTTT
j_call: TRBJ2-7; v_call: TRBV6-5; d_call: NA; clone_size: NA; cdr3_aa: CASRQGGEAEQYF; cdr3_nt: TGTGCCAGCAGACAGGGGGGGGAAGCCGAGCAGTACTTC
j_call: TRBJ1-2; v_call: TRBV7-8; d_call: NA; clone_size: NA; cdr3_aa: CASSPMEDDYGYTF; cdr3_nt: TGTGCCAGCAGTCCAATGGAAGACGACTATGGCTACACCTTC
j_call: TRBJ1-6; v_call: TRBV5-6; d_call: TRBD1; clone_size: NA; cdr3_aa: CASSLGDRNSPLHF; cdr3_nt: TGTGCCAGCAGCTTGGGGGACAGAAATTCACCCCTCCACTTT
j_call: TRBJ2-3; v_call: TRBV4-1; d_call: TRBD2; clone_size: NA; cdr3_aa: CASSQLAGPDTQYF; cdr3_nt: TGCGCCAGCAGCCAGCTAGCGGGGCCAGATACGCAGTATTTT
j_call: TRBJ1-2; v_call: TRBV6-6; d_call: TRBD1; clone_size: NA; cdr3_aa: CASSSDRGQNGYTF; cdr3_nt: TGTGCCAGCAGTTCTGACAGGGGACAAAATGGCTACACCTTC
j_call: TRBJ1-6; v_call: TRBV25-1; d_call: NA; clone_size: NA; cdr3_aa: CASSHQNSPLHF; cdr3_nt: TGTGCCAGCAGCCACCAGAATTCACCCCTCCACTTT
j_call: TRBJ2-1; v_call: TRBV5-1; d_call: NA; clone_size: few; cdr3_aa: CASSPPGREQFF; cdr3_nt: TGCGCCAGCAGCCCGCCGGGCAGGGAGCAGTTCTTC
j_call: TRBJ2-7; v_call: TRBV6-1; d_call: NA; clone_size: NA; cdr3_aa: CASSGQGGGPYEQYF; cdr3_nt: TGTGCCAGCAGTGGTCAGGGTGGGGGGCCCTACGAGCAGTACTTC
j_call: TRBJ1-1; v_call: TRBV25-1; d_call: NA; clone_size: NA; cdr3_aa: CASSATMNTEAFF; cdr3_nt: TGTGCCAGCAGTGCGACAATGAACACTGAAGCTTTCTTT
j_call: TRBJ2-5; v_call: TRBV27; d_call: TRBD2; clone_size: NA; cdr3_aa: CASSLTSGAYQETQYF; cdr3_nt: TGTGCCAGCAGCCTTACTAGCGGGGCATACCAAGAGACCCAGTACTTC
j_call: TRBJ1-1; v_call: TRBV9; d_call: NA; clone_size: NA; cdr3_aa: CASSPRTVNTEAFF; cdr3_nt: TGTGCCAGCAGCCCTCGGACGGTGAACACTGAAGCTTTCTTT
j_call: TRBJ2-6; v_call: TRBV5-6; d_call: NA; clone_size: few; cdr3_aa: CASSLAGGSVVAGANVLTF; cdr3_nt: TGTGCCAGCAGCTTGGCGGGCGGGTCAGTCGTTGCTGGGGCCAACGTCCTGACTTTC
j_call: TRBJ2-7; v_call: TRBV6-6; d_call: NA; clone_size: few; cdr3_aa: CASRGPSGDEQYF; cdr3_nt: TGTGCCAGCAGGGGACCTTCAGGTGACGAGCAGTACTTC
j_call: TRBJ2-2; v_call: TRBV7-9; d_call: NA; clone_size: NA; cdr3_aa: CASSQELANSGELFF; cdr3_nt: TGTGCCAGCAGCCAAGAGTTAGCGAATAGCGGGGAGCTGTTTTTT
j_call: TRBJ2-2; v_call: TRBV10-3; d_call: TRBD1; clone_size: few; cdr3_aa: CAIGDRENTGELFF; cdr3_nt: TGTGCCATCGGAGACAGGGAGAACACCGGGGAGCTGTTTTTT
j_call: TRBJ2-7; v_call: TRBV10-3; d_call: TRBD2; clone_size: once; cdr3_aa: CATRTSGVYEQYF; cdr3_nt: TGTGCCACGCGGACTAGCGGAGTCTACGAGCAGTACTTC
j_call: TRBJ2-2; v_call: TRBV27; d_call: TRBD2; clone_size: NA; cdr3_aa: CATKLAGGVGELFF; cdr3_nt: TGTGCCACGAAACTAGCGGGGGGAGTCGGGGAGCTGTTTTTT
j_call: TRBJ1-2; v_call: TRBV6-1; d_call: TRBD1; clone_size: NA; cdr3_aa: CASSEYGTVFYGYTF; cdr3_nt: TGTGCCAGCAGTGAATACGGGACAGTGTTCTATGGCTACACCTTC
j_call: TRBJ2-1; v_call: TRBV6-5; d_call: NA; clone_size: NA; cdr3_aa: CASGERNYNEQFF; cdr3_nt: TGTGCCAGTGGCGAGCGGAATTACAATGAGCAGTTCTTC
j_call: TRBJ2-5; v_call: TRBV7-8; d_call: NA; clone_size: NA; cdr3_aa: CASSLWTEETQYF; cdr3_nt: TGTGCCAGCAGCTTATGGACTGAAGAGACCCAGTACTTC
j_call: TRBJ2-7; v_call: TRBV27; d_call: NA; clone_size: few; cdr3_aa: CASKGLSYEQYF; cdr3_nt: TGTGCCAGCAAGGGCCTATCCTACGAGCAGTACTTC
j_call: TRBJ2-1; v_call: TRBV29-1; d_call: NA; clone_size: NA; cdr3_aa: CSAYRNEQFF; cdr3_nt: TGCAGCGCCTATAGGAATGAGCAGTTCTTC
j_call: TRBJ2-7; v_call: TRBV27; d_call: TRBD2; clone_size: NA; cdr3_aa: CASSPSGAREQYF; cdr3_nt: TGTGCCAGCAGTCCTAGCGGGGCTAGGGAGCAGTACTTC
j_call: TRBJ2-1; v_call: TRBV11-2; d_call: NA; clone_size: NA; cdr3_aa: CASSLTNEQFF; cdr3_nt: TGTGCCAGCAGCCTTACTAATGAGCAGTTCTTC
j_call: TRBJ1-6; v_call: TRBV5-6; d_call: TRBD1; clone_size: NA; cdr3_aa: CASSTGTGLLRGSPLHF; cdr3_nt: TGTGCCAGCAGTACCGGGACAGGCCTTCTAAGGGGTTCACCCCTCCACTTT
j_call: TRBJ2-3; v_call: TRBV10-3; d_call: NA; clone_size: NA; cdr3_aa: CAISESGGPDTQYF; cdr3_nt: TGTGCCATCAGTGAGTCGGGGGGACCAGATACGCAGTATTTT
j_call: TRBJ2-7; v_call: TRBV7-9; d_call: NA; clone_size: few; cdr3_aa: CAGSTGSYEQYF; cdr3_nt: TGTGCCGGGTCCACCGGTTCCTACGAGCAGTACTTC
j_call: TRBJ2-7; v_call: TRBV27; d_call: NA; clone_size: NA; cdr3_aa: CASSLSQRNYEQYF; cdr3_nt: TGTGCCAGCAGTTTATCGCAACGAAATTACGAGCAGTACTTC
j_call: TRBJ1-2; v_call: TRBV29-1; d_call: TRBD1; clone_size: few; cdr3_aa: CSVEVYDREAYGYTF; cdr3_nt: TGCAGCGTTGAAGTCTATGACAGGGAGGCCTATGGCTACACCTTC
j_call: TRBJ1-2; v_call: TRBV5-6; d_call: TRBD1; clone_size: NA; cdr3_aa: CASGVGDSLYGYTF; cdr3_nt: TGTGCCAGCGGCGTCGGGGACAGCCTCTATGGCTACACCTTC
j_call: TRBJ1-2; v_call: TRBV29-1; d_call: NA; clone_size: NA; cdr3_aa: CSVEAVTNYGYTF; cdr3_nt: TGCAGCGTTGAGGCAGTTACTAACTATGGCTACACCTTC
j_call: TRBJ1-4; v_call: TRBV7-8; d_call: NA; clone_size: NA; cdr3_aa: CASSITGSPSEKLFF; cdr3_nt: TGTGCCAGCAGTATAACAGGGTCGCCTTCCGAAAAACTGTTTTTT
j_call: TRBJ2-5; v_call: TRBV10-3; d_call: TRBD2; clone_size: NA; cdr3_aa: CATGRGGGSGETQYF; cdr3_nt: TGTGCCACTGGGCGTGGCGGGGGGTCGGGAGAGACCCAGTACTTC
j_call: TRBJ2-1; v_call: TRBV13; d_call: TRBD2; clone_size: few; cdr3_aa: CASSLGLAGVYNEQFF; cdr3_nt: TGTGCCAGCAGCTTAGGACTAGCGGGCGTATACAATGAGCAGTTCTTC